One sample yielded the 30 T cell receptor beta chains listed below, sequenced in a study of T-cell reconstitution after alpha-beta-depleted transplantation in children. TCRbeta library preparation incorporated unique molecular identifiers. TCRdb itself ran the PCR reads through MiXCR, one entry per CDR3 protein. The sample has 610,000 or so distinct CDR3 sequences, about a quarter seen once. Sample: PBMCs, taken before TCRalphabeta/CD19-depleted stem cell transplant. The receptors shown here come from a boy younger than two with Wiskott-Aldrich syndrome, due to receive a stem cell transplant.

This clonotype was picked up a small number of times. The rearrangement joins TRBV20-1 to TRBJ1-1, with D hard to call. The CDR3 length is 11 residues. CDR1 and CDR2 (germline): DFQATT, SNEGSKA (reference sequence). V dropped 3 bases and J dropped 8 bases, with 10 bases sitting between them. The DNA for the CDR3 is TGCAGTGCTAGTCCCTTCCGAGAAGCTTTCTTT. Translated: CSASPFREAFF.

CDR3 in DNA: TGCAGTGCAACTAGGGTGGCGGAGACCCAGTACTTC. Translating it yields CSATRVAETQYF. The chain couples TRBV20-1 to TRBJ2-5; possible D gene TRBD2, 5 bases. The CDR3 covers 12 residues. Between the trimmed V and J ends, which lost 6 bases and 5 bases, there was a span of 13 bases. Germline CDR1 is DFQATT and CDR2 is SNEGSKA (reference sequence).

The chain combines TRBV5-1 with TRBJ2-2; a weak D match, TRBD2 (6 bases). Germline V gene lookup returns CDR1 SGHRS and CDR2 YFSETQ. The CDR3 sequence is 17 residues long. V dropped 1 base and J dropped 1 base, with 14 bases sitting between them. CDR3 nucleotides: TGCGCCAGCAGCTTGTTTTTGGGAGGCGTGAACACCGGGGAGCTGTTTTTT. Amino acid sequence: CASSLFLGGVNTGELFF.

This clonotype was picked up a small number of times. The CDR3 region is CSVVEGTQEGTQYF. The CDR3 DNA reads as TGCAGCGTTGTAGAGGGGACTCAAGAGGGGACCCAGTACTTC. This chain links TRBV29-1 with TRBJ2-5; possibly TRBD2 for D (6 bases). Germline CDR1 SQVTM, CDR2 ANQGSEA. This CDR3 region has 14 residues. The V end was cut by 4 bases, the J end by 7 bases, with 19 bases between.

The V gene is TRBV6-1, the J gene TRBJ2-1; D is possibly TRBD2 (6 bases). The V gene's germline CDR1 is MNHNS and CDR2 SASEGT. The length of the CDR3 is 16 residues. The V end was cut by 5 bases, the J end by 4 bases, with 18 bases between. Here the CDR3 DNA reads TGTGCCAGCAGTCCCGGGCGAGCGGAGGGGTACAATGAGCAGTTCTTC. Its protein is CASSPGRAEGYNEQFF.

In this sample, this clonotype turned up a few times. This rearrangement joins TRBV5-1 to TRBJ2-3, with 9 bases lining up with TRBD2. The V gene end was trimmed by 4 bases and the J gene end by 1 base; junction bases not matched to a gene: 7. The CDR3 contains 16 residues. Germline-derived CDR1 and CDR2 are SGHRS and YFSETQ. The chain's CDR3 is CASSAGTSLRTDTQYF. Written as DNA, the CDR3 is TGCGCCAGCAGCGCCGGGACTAGCCTACGCACAGATACGCAGTATTTT. The full variable domain, in which reference TRBV5-1 and TRBJ2-3 provide the parts outside the CDR3, is KAGVTQTPRYLIKTRGQQVTLSCSPISGHRSVSWYQQTPGQGLQFLFEYFSETQRNKGNFPGRFSGRQFSNSRSEMNVSTLELGDSALYLCASSAGTSLRTDTQYFGPGTRLTVL.

CDR3 DNA sequence: TGTGCCAGCAGTCACCGGGACTTTGGCTCCTACGAGCAGTACTTC. Translation gives CASSHRDFGSYEQYF. The chain links TRBV28 to TRBJ2-7; D might be TRBD2 (6 bases). Germline V CDR1 and CDR2: MDHEN, SYDVKM. CDR3 length equals 15 residues. V was trimmed by 5 bases and J by 0 bases, leaving 14 bases between them.

This rearrangement joins TRBV5-1 to TRBJ2-3, with D unresolved. Per germline, CDR1 SGHRS and CDR2 YFSETQ. Trimming took 2 bases from V and 6 from J, leaving 10 bases between them. This CDR3 region has 13 residues. Here the CDR3 DNA reads TGCGCCAGCAGCTTCCGTACCCGGGATACGCAGTATTTT. It codes for CASSFRTRDTQYF.

Comment on this clonotype: Mismatch with germline at one junction end may stem from a read error. This sequence joins TRBV7-6 and TRBJ2-5, with D possibly being TRBD1 or TRBD2 (5 bases each). CDR3 size: 15 residues. Germline-derived CDR1 and CDR2 are SGHVS and FNYEAQ. The CDR3, as DNA: TGTGCCAGCAGCCTGGGACCGATCGCGTTGGAGACCAAGTACTTC. Amino acid sequence: CASSLGPIALETKYF.

This chain connects TRBV4-2 to TRBJ2-7; 7 bases agree with TRBD2. The CDR3 sequence is 15 residues long. In germline, CDR1 is LGHNA, CDR2 YNFKEQ. The junction had 7 bases not matched to a gene; V was cut back by 4 bases and J by 1 base. CDR3 bases: TGTGCCAGCAGCCGTAAAGCGGGGCTATCCTACGAGCAGTACTTC. Protein: CASSRKAGLSYEQYF.

The J gene is TRBJ2-3, the V gene TRBV20-1; TRBD2 aligns across 13 bases. The trim removed 6 bases at V and 4 bases at J, leaving 7 bases unmatched. CDR1 is DFQATT and CDR2 is SNEGSKA in the germline V gene (reference sequence). The CDR3 sequence is 15 residues long. The CDR3 DNA follows: TGCAGTGCAGGGACTAGCGGGATTTTTGCAGATACGCAGTATTTT. It specifies CSAGTSGIFADTQYF.

This clonotype showed up just a few times. The genes are TRBV30 and TRBJ1-5, with D hard to call. Looked up from germline, CDR1 is GTSNPN and CDR2 is SVGIG (reference sequence). The germline V and J ends were trimmed by 4 bases and 0 bases, with 7 bases remaining between them. The CDR3 has 13 residues. The CDR3 loop reads CAWNKNSNQPQHF. The CDR3 region has the DNA TGTGCCTGGAACAAGAATAGCAATCAGCCCCAGCATTTT.

There are a few counts of this clonotype. The chain combines TRBV12-3 or TRBV12-4 with TRBJ2-1; 9 nucleotides align to TRBD1. V was pared by 4 bases and J by 6 bases, with 10 bases of the junction left unmatched. This CDR3 has 16 residues. This chain's CDR3 is CASSWAGTGSSNEQFF. As DNA, the CDR3 is TGTGCCAGCAGTTGGGCCGGGACAGGGTCGAGCAATGAGCAGTTCTTC.

This clonotype occurred a few times. The chain couples TRBV5-1 to TRBJ1-6; TRBD1 matches 7 bases. Germline V gene sequence: CDR1 SGHRS, CDR2 YFSETQ. The V gene end was trimmed by 1 base and the J gene end by 3 bases; junction bases not matched to a gene: 4. The CDR3 is 16 residues long. CDR3 sequence: CASSLPGQIYNSPLHF. CDR3 bases: TGCGCCAGCAGCTTGCCGGGACAGATCTATAATTCACCCCTCCACTTT.

This chain connects TRBV20-1 to TRBJ2-1, with 16 bases aligning to TRBD2. Germline-derived CDR1 and CDR2 are DFQATT and SNEGSKA (reference sequence). The CDR3 is made up of 17 amino acids. With 0 bases clipped from V and 8 bases from J, the junction kept 7 bases outside the gene matches. Here the CDR3 reads CSARDPGTSGRAYEQFF. For the CDR3, the DNA is TGCAGTGCTAGAGATCCCGGGACTAGCGGGAGGGCCTATGAGCAGTTCTTC.

This clonotype has just a few counts. The genes are TRBV18 and TRBJ2-1; TRBD2 matches at 10 bases. The germline CDR1 and CDR2 sequences are KGHSH and LQKENI. The CDR3 totals 19 residues. The V and J ends lost 0 bases and 4 bases, in that order; junction bases with no gene match: 12. CDR3 bases: TGTGCCAGCTCACCACCTACAACCTTGGTGGGACTAGCGTACAATGAGCAGTTCTTC. The encoded protein is CASSPPTTLVGLAYNEQFF.

The V and J genes are TRBV5-1 and TRBJ2-7, with 8 bases that match TRBD1. CDR1 and CDR2 (germline): SGHRS, YFSETQ. Trimming cost V 3 bases and J 5 bases; bases outside gene matches: 7. The CDR3 loop spans 14 amino acids. The CDR3 DNA follows: TGCGCCAGCAGCTCCCGGACAGGGTCCGACGAGCAGTACTTC. Residues: CASSSRTGSDEQYF.

This clonotype was picked up a small number of times. The chain combines TRBV7-9 with TRBJ2-7; D could derive from TRBD1 or TRBD2 (5 bases each). The germline V and J ends were trimmed by 5 bases and 4 bases, with 15 bases remaining between them. There are 14 residues in the CDR3. Germline CDR1 is SEHNR and CDR2 is FQNEAQ (reference sequence). CDR3 nucleotides: TGTGCCAGCAGCCAACCGGGACCACAGTACGAGCAGTACTTC. It is translated as CASSQPGPQYEQYF.

The chain recombines TRBV18 with TRBJ2-7, with 9 bases matching TRBD2. This CDR3 contains 15 residues. The ends lost 3 bases at V and 4 bases at J; junction bases unmatched: 7. Looked up from germline, CDR1 is KGHSH and CDR2 is LQKENI. The CDR3 coding sequence is TGTGCCAGCTCACCGTCGTCGACTAGCGGATACGAGCAGTACTTC. Its translation is CASSPSSTSGYEQYF.

The rearrangement joins TRBV12-3 or TRBV12-4 to TRBJ2-7, with 10 bases fitting TRBD2. With V trimmed by 2 bases and J by 3 bases, 7 bases remained unmatched. The CDR3 contains 16 residues. This chain's CDR3 is CASSLKGGLAIYEQYF. The CDR3 DNA follows: TGTGCCAGCAGTTTAAAGGGGGGACTAGCGATCTACGAGCAGTACTTC.

The chain combines TRBV29-1 with TRBJ2-7; the D is unclear. Germline assignment: CDR1 SQVTM and CDR2 ANQGSEA. Trimming removed 4 bases at V and 5 bases at J, with 12 bases between. This CDR3 spans 12 amino acids. As DNA, the CDR3 is TGCAGCGTTGTTTCCGGCATTCACGAGCAGTACTTC. This translates into CSVVSGIHEQYF.

This rearrangement joins TRBV20-1 to TRBJ2-5, with TRBD2 matching over 14 bases. This CDR3 has 18 amino acids. V dropped 4 bases and J dropped 4; count of bases not matched to a gene: 14. Germline V lookup: CDR1 DFQATT, CDR2 SNEGSKA (reference sequence). CDR3 sequence: CSAILIEGTSGRIETQYF. CDR3 in DNA: TGCAGTGCTATCCTTATTGAGGGGACTAGCGGGAGAATAGAGACCCAGTACTTC.

CDR3 protein: CASSGTGGSYEQYF. CDR3 nucleotide sequence: TGCGCCAGCTCCGGGACAGGGGGCTCCTACGAGCAGTACTTC. This rearrangement joins TRBV5-1 to TRBJ2-7; the match to TRBD1 covers 11 bases. Germline V gene sequence: CDR1 SGHRS, CDR2 YFSETQ. Trimming cost V 7 bases and J 0 bases; bases outside gene matches: 3. This CDR3 contains 14 residues.

This clonotype appeared a few times. The junction differs from germline at one of its ends, possibly a read error. The CDR3 coding sequence is TGTGCTAGCAGTGGACAGAGCAATCAGCCCCAGCATTTT. Translating it yields CASSGQSNQPQHF. The chain joins TRBV12-3 or TRBV12-4 to TRBJ1-5, with D perhaps matching TRBD1 (6 bases). The CDR3 is made up of 13 amino acids.

This clonotype has a handful of counts. V and J are TRBV5-1 and TRBJ2-5; D possibly matches TRBD1 or TRBD2 (5 bases each). Germline V lookup: CDR1 SGHRS, CDR2 YFSETQ. V was trimmed by 5 bases and J by 2 bases, leaving 13 bases between them. CDR3 length equals 14 residues. CDR3 protein: CASRLGTVQETQYF. The DNA for the CDR3 is TGCGCCAGCAGATTAGGGACGGTACAAGAGACCCAGTACTTC.

This chain links TRBV10-3 with TRBJ2-1; weak D call: TRBD1 (6 bases). Germline values: CDR1 ENHRY, CDR2 SYGVKD. The CDR3 has 13 amino acids. The DNA for the CDR3 is TGTTCCACAACCACAGTACAGGGCGATGAGCAGTTCTTC. It is translated as CSTTTVQGDEQFF.

V usage is TRBV10-3 and J usage is TRBJ1-2, with 9 bases matching TRBD1. Germline V gene data show CDR1 as ENHRY and CDR2 as SYGVKD. V gave up 5 bases and J gave up 8 bases; unmatched junction bases: 9. The CDR3 is made up of 14 amino acids. The CDR3 reads CAISPGQGPRGYTF. DNA of the CDR3: TGTGCCATCAGTCCGGGACAGGGCCCTCGGGGCTACACCTTC.

This clonotype was observed a handful of times. The rearrangement uses TRBV2 and TRBJ1-4; 8 bases map to TRBD1. This CDR3 has 14 residues. Germline trimming cut 6 bases from V and 7 bases from J; bases unmatched to any gene: 7. CDR1 and CDR2 from the germline V gene are SNHLY and FYNNEI. The CDR3 nucleotides read TGTGCCAGCAGAAGGACAGGGCGGGTTGAAAAACTGTTTTTT. It is translated as CASRRTGRVEKLFF.

This clonotype occurred a few times. The rearrangement links TRBV6-1 to TRBJ1-3; TRBD1 might be the D (5 bases). Trimming shortened V by 11 bases and J by 2 bases, and 19 bases separated the two germline ends. Germline V lookup: CDR1 MNHNS, CDR2 SASEGT. This CDR3 region has 15 residues. CDR3 bases: TGTGCCGCCTCCCGGGACGTAAGACCTGGAAACACCATATATTTT. This codes for CAASRDVRPGNTIYF.

This clonotype was counted only a few times. The V gene is TRBV20-1, the J gene TRBJ2-5; D uncertain. V gave up 0 bases and J gave up 5 bases, with 7 bases separating them. This CDR3 is built from 12 residues. Germline CDR1 is DFQATT and CDR2 is SNEGSKA (reference sequence). The DNA of the CDR3 is TGCAGTGCTAGAGAGCTAGGGGAGACCCAGTACTTC. As protein: CSARELGETQYF.